The clone carrying this T cell receptor beta chain has a single count. Its antigen is unknown. J gave up 4 bases and V 3 bases, and 7 bases lay outside the gene matches. Germline V gives CDR1 SGHTA, CDR2 FQGNSA. CDR3 length: 16 residues. This sample is drawn from a study of long-term antiretroviral therapy in people with HIV. Findings of the study overall: HIV repertoires had narrower CDR3 length ranges than controls. Participants lacked recorded data on ART adherence, viral resistance or therapy changes. Clones that had undergone expansion before ART prevailed in the repertoire throughout all time points. The ART regimens used between the mid-2000s and the late 2010s may be less effective than current ones.

The assay, immunoSEQ v3.0, was run at survey level. Sequencing was performed with immunoSEQ multiplex PCR; in TCRdb, only in-frame clones are kept and a portion is missing. The sample carries 34,000 or so clones, over 75% recorded once. Material: unsorted PBMCs, obtained roughly 3.5 years after starting antiretroviral therapy. This clonotype was obtained from a man younger than 35 with HIV. This chain connects TRBV7-2 to TRBJ2-1; 9 nucleotides match TRBD1. The CDR3 DNA follows: TGTGCCAGCAGCTTGACTGGGACAGGGATTTACAATGAGCAGTTCTTC. Protein sequence: CASSLTGTGIYNEQFF.